The TCR beta chain under discussion was sequenced for a study of blood T cell repertoires in COVID-19. The wider study: Nucleic acid was either cDNA or gDNA, and it came from T cells, B-cell-depleted T cells, or PBMCs.

Produced via immunoSEQ multiplex PCR; TCRdb's table is partial and in-frame only. Of under 200,000 clones in the sample, around 87% were seen once. The clonotype originates from a middle-aged man with active or convalescent COVID-19. Sample: peripheral blood.

The CDR3 loop reads CASSLAGVGNQPQHF. In nucleotides, the CDR3 is TGTGCCAGCAGCTTGGCAGGGGTTGGCAATCAGCCCCAGCATTTT. The chain couples TRBV5-4 to TRBJ1-5, with D possibly matching TRBD1 (6 bases). The CDR3 covers 15 residues. Per germline, CDR1 SGHNT and CDR2 YYREEE (reference sequence). With 0 bases removed from V and 2 bases from J, the gap between germline ends came to 9 bases.